This TCR beta chain came from a study of T cells in Graves' hyperthyroidism and ophthalmopathy. General study results and limits: Most clonotypes expanded in thyroid above 0.001 were likewise present in blood. A 13 V-J signature model discriminated ophthalmopathy versus stable hyperthyroidism.

Amplification of TCR beta CDR3 regions was performed using RNA transcripts as template. HTBI primers were employed in a first-round RT-PCR of the TCR CDR3. TCRdb analysed the multiplex PCR reads with MiXCR anew, one entry per CDR3 protein. This sample has some 500,000 distinct CDR3 sequences; about 24% occur once, and the top ten carry about 11%. About this clonotype itself: What it binds is unknown.

The source of the PBMCs was about 10 ml of fresh peripheral blood. Germline lookup yields CDR1 LNHNV and CDR2 YYDKDF (reference sequence). V lost 3 bases, J lost 7 bases, and 10 bases lay in between. The CDR3 length is 12 residues. This chain links TRBV15 with TRBJ2-7; a possible D gene is TRBD1 (6 bases). The TCR comes from a woman in her twenties or thirties with Graves' ophthalmopathy. The source material was blood. CDR3: CATSRAGQEQYF. DNA of the CDR3: TGTGCCACCAGCAGGGCTGGACAGGAGCAGTACTTC.